The TCR beta chain described here comes from a study of blood T cell repertoires in COVID-19. Overall study context: The origin of the acute and convalescent COVID-19 samples was the United States, Italy and Spain. PBMCs, B-cell-depleted T cells, or T cells were the source of the cDNA or gDNA that made up the material.

Study processing details: Amplification with reference gene primers provided the estimates of nucleated cell counts. TCRdb's table, derived via immunoSEQ multiplex PCR, lists solely in-frame clones and lacks some. V, J and clone size are taken as reported in that table, and D and trimming were inferred from the DNA itself. The sample lists about 300,000 clones, roughly 88% occurring once. Recruited during active infection, patients (from Seattle) were subsequently followed longitudinally. The CDR3 consists of 14 residues. J was trimmed by 2 bases and V by 6 bases; bases with no gene match: 3. In germline, CDR1 is MNHNY, CDR2 SVGAGI (reference sequence).

V usage is TRBV6-6 and J usage is TRBJ1-2; 10 nucleotides match TRBD1. The clonotype originates from a young woman with COVID-19, enrolled during active disease. Sequencing was done on a sample of peripheral blood. This CDR3 is CASRGQGVNYGYTF. The CDR3 bases are TGTGCCAGCAGAGGACAGGGGGTAAACTATGGCTACACCTTC.